The source of this TCR beta chain is a study of tumor-infiltrating lymphocytes in localized non-small cell lung cancer. Turning to the study itself: Patients included smokers and never-smokers with various histologies, some sampled after neoadjuvant chemotherapy. Tumor tissue and non-adjacent uninvolved lung came from each patient.

Points from the study as a whole: Not all patients were TCR sequenced, owing to tissue quantity. TCRbeta sequencing showed higher T cell infiltration in tumors than uninvolved lung.

Data came from immunoSEQ multiplex PCR; TCRdb stores just in-frame clones and leaves some out. Among some 11,000 clones listed, roughly 70% were seen once. Germline V lookup: CDR1 WNHNN, CDR2 SYGVQD (reference sequence). CDR3 length equals 14 residues. V lost 8 bases and J lost 2; bases outside the gene matches: 9. Worth noting for this clone: Antigen: not known.

The TCR sequence derives from a human donor with non-small cell lung cancer. The chain is built from TRBV10-1 and TRBJ2-7, with 7 bases aligning to TRBD2. Input material: uninvolved lung tissue not adjacent to the tumor. The chain's CDR3 is CASYEVGGTYEQYF. CDR3 bases: TGCGCCAGCTATGAGGTCGGGGGGACCTACGAGCAGTACTTC.